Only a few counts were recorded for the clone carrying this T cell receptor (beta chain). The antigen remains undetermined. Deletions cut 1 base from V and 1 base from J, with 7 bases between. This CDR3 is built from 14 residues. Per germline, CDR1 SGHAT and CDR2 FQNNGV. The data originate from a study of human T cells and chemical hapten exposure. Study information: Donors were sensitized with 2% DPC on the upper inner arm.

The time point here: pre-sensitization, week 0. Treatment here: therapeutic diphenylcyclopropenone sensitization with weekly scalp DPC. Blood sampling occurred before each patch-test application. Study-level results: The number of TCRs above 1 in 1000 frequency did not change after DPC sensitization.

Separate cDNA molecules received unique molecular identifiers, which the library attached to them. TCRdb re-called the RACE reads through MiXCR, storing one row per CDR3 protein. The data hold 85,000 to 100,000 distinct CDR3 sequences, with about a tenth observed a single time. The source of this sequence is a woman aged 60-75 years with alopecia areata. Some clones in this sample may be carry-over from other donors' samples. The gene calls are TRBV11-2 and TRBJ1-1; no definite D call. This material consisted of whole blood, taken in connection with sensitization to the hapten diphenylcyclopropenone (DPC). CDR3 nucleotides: TGTGCCAGCAGCTTAGCACTTACGAACACTGAAGCTTTCTTT. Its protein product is CASSLALTNTEAFF.